This TCR beta chain was sequenced in a study of T-cell memory formation after mild COVID-19 (dated by TCRdb to 2020 to 2023). Study-level background: TCR sequence clusters from the two donors were found to be largely donor specific. In a couple of donors, T-cell clones that expanded and contracted after mild COVID-19 were tracked by sequencing TCRalpha and TCRbeta repertoires over time. The cohort was made up of two young adult volunteers, one female and one male, who were previously healthy.

The CDR3 numbers 15 residues from cysteine through phenylalanine. Only CDR3 DNA remains: 45 bases, in frame from the first base. Trimming costs V 0 bases and J 3 bases, and their ends lie 12 bases apart. Taken from the germline V gene (reference sequence), the CDR1 and CDR2 loops are GTSNPN and SVGIG. The run used an Illumina NovaSeq 6000. cDNA libraries for TCRalpha and TCRbeta were prepared by 5'RACE using constant-segment primers, with sample barcodes and unique molecular identifiers added. RNA was extracted from every sample with Trizol reagent. Amplification of the libraries took two PCR steps, and the second step added a second sample barcode plus Illumina TruSeq adapters. Libraries were sequenced on an Illumina NovaSeq with 2 x 150 bp paired-end reads. Turning to the authors' computational methods: Demultiplexing of reads and collapsing into UMI-guided consensus sequences were performed with migec v1.2.7. With mixcr v2.1.11, UMI consensuses were aligned to TRA and TRB V and J templates and assembled into clonotypes. A clonotype was counted as expanded or contracted only if both edgeR and NoisET called the change significant, with noise models trained on biological replicates. For edgeR calls, the cutoffs were a false discovery rate-adjusted p below 0.01 and a log2 fold-change threshold of 1. As an exploratory analysis of dynamics, max-normalized trajectories of the 1000 most abundant clonotypes were examined with PCA combined with hierarchical clustering. The CD4 or CD8 phenotype of responding clones was assigned using the separately sequenced CD4+ and CD8+ repertoires. The raw public reads went through TCRdb reprocessing: fastp at Q25, MiXCR clone calling, in-frame beta chains kept. When rows share a CDR3 protein, they turn into one entry using the most common DNA and genes. These V and J calls rely on TCRdb rather than the paper's analysis. A total of over 45,000 distinct CDR3 sequences appear in this sample, over 8.5% of them only once. The top ten clonotypes cover roughly 10% of the sample.

Study-wide conclusions, independent of this receptor: Contracting CD4+ clones appeared mostly in the CM and EM memory subsets, whereas CD8+ clones were enriched in EMRA. Only two mild cases were covered in the study, and larger cohorts including severe cases with pre-infection samples were considered necessary. Some responding clones were detected in pre-infection memory, suggesting pre-existing cross-reactive memory T cells joined the SARS-CoV-2 response. SARS-CoV-2 specificity of the second-wave clones peaking on day 37 was not confirmed. Clones contracting from day 15 to 85 had balanced CD4/CD8 phenotypes, while a second wave expanding from day 15 to 37 was biased towards CD4+.

Ficoll-Paque density gradient centrifugation was used to isolate PBMCs. This clonotype was detected a few times. What this receptor recognizes is not known. Within one base of it there is no much larger clone, and no base qualities were kept. This clonotype originated in an adult woman who had mild COVID-19 (a few samples of this study predate the infection). The sample titles of this study are shuffled in the database, so cell type and time point are left out; the donor was told from shared clones. Recombination connected TRBV30 to TRBJ2-1, and TRBD2 may be the D gene, going by 5 matching bases. Source material: PBMCs or a T cell subset sorted from them (not recorded which). The CDR3 region has the sequence CAWSVRAVDYNEQFF. The bases read TGTGCCTGGAGTGTACGAGCGGTGGACTACAATGAGCAGTTCTTC.